This T cell receptor (beta chain) was obtained from a study of cytomegalovirus exposure and HLA in healthy donors. Study-level findings and limits: The records held CMV serostatus as the only immune exposure information. Sequencing depth across donors, presence/absence analyses assumed, was roughly uniform. Common viral pathogens seemed to be connected with several of the most significant clusters, according to a later analysis.

A word on this clone: Its antigen is undetermined.

Vbeta (60) and Jbeta (13) primers were used in the PCR. The data were produced by immunoSEQ multiplex PCR, yet TCRdb's version contains in-frame clones alone and is incomplete. Counted here are about 160,000 clones, around 68% occurring once; the ten biggest clones make up less than 1.5%. Per germline, CDR1 ENHRY and CDR2 SYGVKD. The V end was cut by 5 bases, the J end by 5 bases, with 15 bases between. CDR3 length equals 14 residues. The receptor's source is a man aged 50 to 59 in good health and CMV-seronegative. The chain couples TRBV10-3 to TRBJ1-1; D possibly corresponds to TRBD1 (5 bases). Sequencing was done on a sample of PBMCs. Here the CDR3 DNA reads TGTGCCATCAGTACGGGACCCCGGGGGACTGAAGCTTTCTTT. This codes for CAISTGPRGTEAFF.